Reported below is one T cell receptor beta chain. The target antigen is unknown. A much larger clonotype is one base distant, so this may be a read error. This record comes from a study of blood T cells in healthy people across ages. Findings of the study overall: Per-million-T-cell TCR beta diversity fell roughly linearly with age.

A J-beta primer mix and a sample-barcoded 5' primer were used in a second PCR of about 7 to 12 cycles. TCRdb fed the 5' RACE reads into MiXCR, producing one record per CDR3 protein. The profile shows over a million distinct CDR3 sequences, around 40% of them singletons. The CDR3 spans 15 residues. Donor samples were obtained from healthy Caucasian individuals from Russia, aged about 6 to 100. The TCR originated in a woman aged 18-29 years in good health. The specimen sequenced was blood. The chain combines TRBV12-3 or TRBV12-4 with TRBJ1-4, with D unresolved. The CDR3 reads CASRLENRYNEKLFF. CDR3 nucleotide sequence: TGTGCCAGCAGGTTAGAAAACAGATATAATGAAAAACTGTTTTTT.